These T cell receptor beta chains were read from a single sample in a study of OX40 agonist ivuxolimab in advanced cancers. Sequencing used immunoSEQ multiplex PCR; TCRdb keeps in-frame clones, though not all of them. The sample lists some 77,000 clones, roughly 84% occurring once. This sample comprised CD4+ or CD8+ T cells sorted from blood, obtained in a trial of the OX40 agonist ivuxolimab. The receptors come from an adult with an advanced solid tumor such as melanoma, head and neck, liver or kidney cancer. Each CDR3 is given with its conserved first and last residue. The D gene is left open where the match is weak. Only part of the rows carry a size: once, few, many, or a class if the clone is expanded.

V gene,D gene,clone size,J gene,CDR3 DNA,CDR3 protein
TRBV27,NA,NA,TRBJ1-2,TGTGCCAGCAGCCCGGCCAGGAAGTATGGCTACACCTTC,CASSPARKYGYTF
TRBV5-5,NA,NA,TRBJ1-3,TGTGCCACGGGGGGATCTGGAAACACCATATATTTT,CATGGSGNTIYF
TRBV7-3,TRBD1,NA,TRBJ2-1,TGTGCCAGCAGTAAATCACAGGGGGGTACAACCAATGAGCAGTTCTTC,CASSKSQGGTTNEQFF
TRBV14,NA,few,TRBJ2-5,TGTGCCAGCAGCCAAGTGGGCTCGACCCAGTACTTC,CASSQVGSTQYF
TRBV7-2,NA,NA,TRBJ2-2,TGTGCCAGCAGCTTAATCGGGGAAGTGACCGGGGAGCTGTTTTTT,CASSLIGEVTGELFF
TRBV5-4,TRBD2,NA,TRBJ2-3,TGTGCCAGCAGCTTGCGTAGCGGGGGAGGCACAGATACGCAGTATTTT,CASSLRSGGGTDTQYF
TRBV7-7,NA,NA,TRBJ1-5,TGTGCCAGCAGCTTAGACAGCAATCAGCCCCAGCATTTT,CASSLDSNQPQHF
TRBV10-3,NA,NA,TRBJ1-4,TGTGCCATCAGTGAGTCTTTGGTTACCGCAACTAATGAAAAACTGTTTTTT,CAISESLVTATNEKLFF
TRBV9,NA,NA,TRBJ1-3,TGTGCCAGCAGCGCAACCCCCACACCAGGAAACACCATATATTTT,CASSATPTPGNTIYF
TRBV6-5,TRBD2,once,TRBJ2-2,TGTGCCAGCAGTTACTCGCGGGGGAGCGACACCGGGGAGCTGTTTTTT,CASSYSRGSDTGELFF
TRBV6-1,TRBD1,once,TRBJ1-1,TGTGCCAGCAGCATTAGACAGGGAGGAACTGAAGCTTTCTTT,CASSIRQGGTEAFF
TRBV28,NA,few,TRBJ2-7,TGTGCCAGCAGTTTTGATTATCGGAGCTCCTACGAGCAGTACTTC,CASSFDYRSSYEQYF
TRBV7-9,TRBD2,NA,TRBJ2-3,TGTGCCAGCAGCCCTTCAGGCCCACTAGCGGTCACAGATACGCAGTATTTT,CASSPSGPLAVTDTQYF
TRBV30,TRBD1,NA,TRBJ1-1,TGTGCCTCCCGGGACAGGGGGTTTTCGATGAACACTGAAGCTTTCTTT,CASRDRGFSMNTEAFF
TRBV7-8,TRBD2,once,TRBJ2-3,TGTGCCAGCAGCTTCGGACTAGCGGGAGGCGAAGATACGCAGTATTTT,CASSFGLAGGEDTQYF
TRBV5-1,NA,NA,TRBJ1-1,TGCGCCAGCAGCTTGCGACAGGTTAACACTGAAGCTTTCTTT,CASSLRQVNTEAFF
TRBV18,NA,NA,TRBJ1-2,TGTGCCAGCTCACCAAAGACAGGAGGACACGTCTCTGGCTACACCTTC,CASSPKTGGHVSGYTF
TRBV7-2,NA,NA,TRBJ2-1,TGTGCCAGCAGCCCGACTAGACACAATGAGCAGTTCTTC,CASSPTRHNEQFF
TRBV18,TRBD1,once,TRBJ1-1,TGTGCCAGCTCACCCCAGCAGGGGGTCGGTTGGGACACTGAAGCTTTCTTT,CASSPQQGVGWDTEAFF
TRBV11-3,NA,NA,TRBJ2-5,TGTGCCAGCAGCTTCTCAGGGTACCAAGAGACCCAGTACTTC,CASSFSGYQETQYF
TRBV27,NA,NA,TRBJ2-7,TGTGCCAGCAGTTCCCCCGGAGGGGCCTACGAGCAGTACTTC,CASSSPGGAYEQYF
TRBV29-1,TRBD2,NA,TRBJ2-3,TGCAGCGTTTCTAGCGGGCTTAGCACAGATACGCAGTATTTT,CSVSSGLSTDTQYF
TRBV7-9,NA,NA,TRBJ2-1,TGTGCCAGCAACCCCCGAGGGGGGTCCTACAATGAGCAGTTCTTC,CASNPRGGSYNEQFF
TRBV4-3,NA,NA,TRBJ2-6,TGCGCCAGCAGCCAAGCATCCGGGGCCAACGTCCTGACTTTC,CASSQASGANVLTF
TRBV30,NA,NA,TRBJ2-5,TGTGCCTGGAGTGTATCTTTGTGGGGGGGGGCCGAAGAGACCCAGTACTTC,CAWSVSLWGGAEETQYF
TRBV19,TRBD1,NA,TRBJ2-2,TGTGCCAGTACCCTACAGGGGGCGCAGAACACCGGGGAGCTGTTTTTT,CASTLQGAQNTGELFF
TRBV5-6,NA,NA,TRBJ1-4,TGTGCCAGCAGCTTGGGAACGGGGAATTCTGGAAAACTGTTTTTT,CASSLGTGNSGKLFF
TRBV6-5,NA,NA,TRBJ2-7,TGTGCCAGCAGACCCTTTGACAGGACCTACGAGCAGTACTTC,CASRPFDRTYEQYF
TRBV2,NA,NA,TRBJ1-5,TGTGCCAGCAGTGAAAGGCCATCCCAGCCCCAGCATTTT,CASSERPSQPQHF
TRBV6-1,NA,NA,TRBJ1-1,TGTGCCAGCAGTGAAGTTGTGGGACATTCTTTGGCTGAAGCTTTCTTT,CASSEVVGHSLAEAFF
TRBV18,TRBD1,NA,TRBJ1-1,TGTGCCAGCTCACCGAAATCCGGGACAGGGGGCACTGAAGCTTTCTTT,CASSPKSGTGGTEAFF
TRBV5-1,NA,NA,TRBJ1-1,TGCGCCAGCAGCTTGTCGTCCGCGAACACTGAAGCTTTCTTT,CASSLSSANTEAFF
TRBV7-2,NA,NA,TRBJ2-5,TGTGCCAGCAGCCAAACTAGGACGAAAGAGACCCAGTACTTC,CASSQTRTKETQYF
TRBV5-4,TRBD1,NA,TRBJ2-7,TGTGCCAGCAGCCGGAGGGGGACAGGGGGCTTCGACGAGCAGTACTTC,CASSRRGTGGFDEQYF
TRBV6-5,TRBD1,once,TRBJ1-5,TGTGCCAGCAGTCAGGGACAGGGTAATCAGCCCCAGCATTTT,CASSQGQGNQPQHF
TRBV7-6,TRBD1,NA,TRBJ1-1,TGTGCCAGCAGCCCCGACGACAGGGGGCGTGAAGCTTTCTTT,CASSPDDRGREAFF
TRBV29-1,TRBD1,NA,TRBJ1-2,TGCAGCGTTGCCGCACAGGGGAGGAGCGGCTACACCTTC,CSVAAQGRSGYTF
TRBV7-6,NA,NA,TRBJ1-5,TGTGCCAGCAGCTTATCAGGAGTCAATCAGCCCCAGCATTTT,CASSLSGVNQPQHF
TRBV9,TRBD2,NA,TRBJ2-5,TGTGCCAGCAGCCCTTCTAGCGGGAGTAGGGAGACCCAGTACTTC,CASSPSSGSRETQYF
TRBV6-1,NA,NA,TRBJ1-1,TGTGCCAGCCTGGCATCATACCGGGGCACTGAAGCTTTCTTT,CASLASYRGTEAFF
TRBV28,NA,NA,TRBJ1-1,TGTGCCAGCAGTTTAAGGGGTTTTCGCGCTGAAGCTTTCTTT,CASSLRGFRAEAFF
TRBV5-6,TRBD2,NA,TRBJ2-1,TGTGCCAGCAGCTTGGTAACTAGCGGGGGCTACAATGAGCAGTTCTTC,CASSLVTSGGYNEQFF